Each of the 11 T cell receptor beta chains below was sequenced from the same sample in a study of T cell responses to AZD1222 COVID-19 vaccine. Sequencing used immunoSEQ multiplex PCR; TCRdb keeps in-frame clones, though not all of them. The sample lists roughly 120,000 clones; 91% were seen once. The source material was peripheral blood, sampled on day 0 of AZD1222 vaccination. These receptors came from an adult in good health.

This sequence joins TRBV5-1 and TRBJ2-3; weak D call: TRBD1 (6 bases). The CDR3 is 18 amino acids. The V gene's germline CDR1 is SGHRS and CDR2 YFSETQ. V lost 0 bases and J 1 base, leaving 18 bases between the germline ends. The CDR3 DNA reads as TGCGCCAGCAGCTTGGCCCCCCGTACAGGGAAGGGCACAGATACGCAGTATTTT. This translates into CASSLAPRTGKGTDTQYF.

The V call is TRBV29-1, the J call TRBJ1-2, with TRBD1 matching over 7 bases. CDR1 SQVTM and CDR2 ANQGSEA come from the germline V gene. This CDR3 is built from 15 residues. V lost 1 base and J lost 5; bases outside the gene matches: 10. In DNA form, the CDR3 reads TGCAGCGTTGAAGGGTTTAGGGGGCCCGTTTATGGCTACACCTTC. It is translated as CSVEGFRGPVYGYTF. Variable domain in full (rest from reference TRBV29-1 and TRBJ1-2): SAVISQKPSRDICQRGTSLTIQCQVDSQVTMMFWYRQQPGQSLTLIATANQGSEATYESGFVIDKFPISRPNLTFSTLTVSNMSPEDSSIYLCSVEGFRGPVYGYTFGSGTRLTVV.

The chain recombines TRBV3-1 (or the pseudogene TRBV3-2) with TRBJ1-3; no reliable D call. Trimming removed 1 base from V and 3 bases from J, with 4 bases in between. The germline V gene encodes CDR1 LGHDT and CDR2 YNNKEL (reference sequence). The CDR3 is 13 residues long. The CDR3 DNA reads TGTGCCAGCAGCCAAGCGGATGGAAACACCATATATTTT. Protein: CASSQADGNTIYF.

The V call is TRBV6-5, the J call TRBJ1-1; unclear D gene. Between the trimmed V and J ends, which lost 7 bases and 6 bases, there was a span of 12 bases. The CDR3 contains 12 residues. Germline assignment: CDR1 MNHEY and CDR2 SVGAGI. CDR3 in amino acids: CASNRGAAEAFF. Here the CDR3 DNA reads TGTGCCAGCAACCGAGGAGCTGCTGAAGCTTTCTTT.

CDR3 bases: TGTGCCAGCAGCTTAGGACTAGCGGGAGGGCCGAACGAGCAGTACTTC. Its protein is CASSLGLAGGPNEQYF. The V gene is TRBV7-6, the J gene TRBJ2-7, with TRBD2 identical over 14 bases. J gave up 5 bases and V 1 base, and 4 bases lay outside the gene matches. Germline CDR1 is SGHVS and CDR2 is FNYEAQ. This CDR3 region has 16 residues.

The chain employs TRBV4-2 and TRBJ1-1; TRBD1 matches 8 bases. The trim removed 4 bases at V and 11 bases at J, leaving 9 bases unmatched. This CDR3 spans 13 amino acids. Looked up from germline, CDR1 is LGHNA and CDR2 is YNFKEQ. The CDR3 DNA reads TGTGCCAGCAGCCCTGGCGGACAGGGTTATGCTTTCTTT. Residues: CASSPGGQGYAFF.

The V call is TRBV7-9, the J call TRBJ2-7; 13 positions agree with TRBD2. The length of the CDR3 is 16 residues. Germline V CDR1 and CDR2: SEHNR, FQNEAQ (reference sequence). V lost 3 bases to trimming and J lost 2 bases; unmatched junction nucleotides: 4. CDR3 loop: CASSFWTSGRAYEQYF. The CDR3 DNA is TGTGCCAGCAGCTTTTGGACTAGCGGGAGAGCCTACGAGCAGTACTTC.

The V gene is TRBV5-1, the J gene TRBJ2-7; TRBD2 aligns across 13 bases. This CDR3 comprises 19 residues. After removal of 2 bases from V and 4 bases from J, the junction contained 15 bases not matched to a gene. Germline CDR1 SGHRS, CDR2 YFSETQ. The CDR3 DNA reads TGCGCCAGCAGCTTTCTCGTCCCGGGACTAGCGGGAATGGGTTACGAGCAGTACTTC. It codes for CASSFLVPGLAGMGYEQYF.

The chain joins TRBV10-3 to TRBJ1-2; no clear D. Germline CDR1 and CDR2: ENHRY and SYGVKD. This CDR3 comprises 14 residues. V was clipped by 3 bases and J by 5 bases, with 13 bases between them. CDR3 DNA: TGTGCCATCAGTGATAACGGGGTACAATATGGCTACACCTTC. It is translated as CAISDNGVQYGYTF.

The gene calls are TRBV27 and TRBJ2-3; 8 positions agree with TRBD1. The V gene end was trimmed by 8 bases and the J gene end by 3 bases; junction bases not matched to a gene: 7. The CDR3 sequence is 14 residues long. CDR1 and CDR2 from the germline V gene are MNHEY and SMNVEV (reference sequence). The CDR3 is CASGWTGRTDTQYF. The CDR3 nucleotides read TGTGCCAGCGGCTGGACAGGGAGAACAGATACGCAGTATTTT.

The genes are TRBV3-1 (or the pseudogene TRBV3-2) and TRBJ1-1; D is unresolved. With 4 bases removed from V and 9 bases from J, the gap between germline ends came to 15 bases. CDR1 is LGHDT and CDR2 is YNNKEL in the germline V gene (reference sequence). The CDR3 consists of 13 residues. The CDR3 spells CASSPPPFRQAFF. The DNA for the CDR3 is TGTGCCAGCAGCCCCCCTCCTTTCAGGCAAGCTTTCTTT.